This TCR beta chain was found in a study of blood T cell repertoires in COVID-19. The overall study: Donors in the United States, Italy and Spain gave samples during acute or convalescent COVID-19. T cells, B-cell-depleted T cells, or PBMCs supplied cDNA or gDNA.

Patients of the Seattle cohort, enrolled during active infection, were followed longitudinally. In the authors' methods: Reference gene primer amplification gave nucleated cell count estimates. Sequenced by immunoSEQ multiplex PCR; TCRdb stores in-frame clones only, minus some. V and J calls plus clone size are reproduced from that table; the DNA served to infer D and trimming. In the table there are 250,000 to 300,000 clones, around 89% of which are singletons. Deletions cut 4 bases from V and 2 bases from J, with 14 bases between. CDR3 size: 15 residues. CDR1 is SGHTA and CDR2 is FQGTGA in the germline V gene.

This sequence originates from a woman aged 55-69 years with COVID-19, enrolled during active disease. The sequencing sample was made of peripheral blood. This chain connects TRBV7-3 to TRBJ2-5; D is possibly TRBD1 (6 bases). CDR3 DNA sequence: TGTGCCAGCAGCTCGATGGACAGCTCACAAGAGACCCAGTACTTC. This gives the protein CASSSMDSSQETQYF.